This T cell receptor (beta chain) was identified during a study of cytomegalovirus exposure and HLA in healthy donors. Trimming took 5 bases from V and 3 from J, leaving 12 bases between them. In germline, CDR1 is MDHEN, CDR2 SYDVKM. The CDR3 totals 14 residues. This PCR relied on a set of 60 Vbeta primers and 13 Jbeta primers. Here immunoSEQ multiplex PCR was the method, and the copy in TCRdb shows in-frame clones only, minus some. The sample lists some 160,000 clones; roughly 83% were seen once. This sequence originates from a woman between 18 and 29 years old in good health and CMV-seronegative. The source material was PBMCs. This sequence joins TRBV28 and TRBJ2-3; D ambiguous. CDR3 bases: TGTGCCAGCAGTCCCCAGAGCGCTACAGATACGCAGTATTTT. Its protein product is CASSPQSATDTQYF.